These 32 T cell receptor beta chains came from one sample sequenced in a study of cytomegalovirus exposure and HLA in healthy donors. The repertoire was sequenced with immunoSEQ multiplex PCR; TCRdb's copy has only in-frame clones and lacks some. Of around 350,000 clones in the sample, roughly 88% are singletons; the top ten hold about 0.8%. Source material: PBMCs. All receptors come from a woman under 30 in good health and CMV-seronegative.

This chain joins TRBV7-9 and TRBJ1-2, with 8 bases fitting TRBD1. V lost 5 bases to trimming and J lost 6 bases; unmatched junction nucleotides: 5. The CDR3 totals 13 residues. From germline, CDR1 is SEHNR and CDR2 FQNEAQ (reference sequence). The CDR3 protein is CASSLRTGNGYTF. CDR3 nucleotides: TGTGCCAGCAGCCTTCGGACAGGGAATGGCTACACCTTC.

This clone was recorded a few times. In nucleotides, the CDR3 is TGTGCCAGCAGTTTACCGGACAGGTGGGAGGGCTACACCTTC. Residues: CASSLPDRWEGYTF. The genes are TRBV28 and TRBJ1-2, with TRBD1 identical over 7 bases. V trimming: 2 bases; J trimming: 8 bases; junction bases outside the gene matches: 8. The CDR3 has 14 amino acids. The germline CDR1 and CDR2 sequences are MDHEN and SYDVKM.

V gene TRBV2 combines with J gene TRBJ2-3; no definite D call. Germline V lookup: CDR1 SNHLY, CDR2 FYNNEI. The CDR3 covers 14 residues. V was clipped by 3 bases and J by 2 bases, with 9 bases between them. CDR3 nucleotide sequence: TGTGCCAGCAGTGATTCTACTTCCACAGATACGCAGTATTTT. Protein sequence: CASSDSTSTDTQYF.

This sequence joins TRBV27 and TRBJ2-2, with TRBD1 matching 12 bases. CDR1 is MNHEY and CDR2 is SMNVEV in the germline V gene (reference sequence). The CDR3 is 17 residues long. J gave up 7 bases and V 0 bases, and 6 bases lay outside the gene matches. CDR3 region: CASSLSGTGGGGGELFF. As DNA, the CDR3 is TGTGCCAGCAGTTTATCGGGGACAGGGGGCGGAGGCGGGGAGCTGTTTTTT.

V and J are TRBV7-6 and TRBJ2-2, with 8 bases identical to TRBD1. CDR1 is SGHVS and CDR2 is FNYEAQ in the germline V gene. J was trimmed by 2 bases and V by 7 bases; bases with no gene match: 12. This CDR3 has 17 residues. The CDR3 DNA is TGTGCCAGCAACTCTTTAGGACAGGGATTTAACACCGGGGAGCTGTTTTTT. Translated: CASNSLGQGFNTGELFF. The complete variable domain, with remaining parts taken from reference TRBV7-6 and TRBJ2-2, reads GAGVSQSPRYKVTKRGQDVALRCDPISGHVSLYWYRQALGQGPEFLTYFNYEAQQDKSGLPNDRFSAERPEGSISTLTIQRTEQRDSAMYRCASNSLGQGFNTGELFFGEGSRLTVL.

This sequence joins TRBV6-5 and TRBJ1-2; D might be TRBD1 (5 bases). The V end lost 6 bases, the J end lost 0 bases, and 11 bases lay between the germline ends. Germline loops: CDR1 MNHEY, CDR2 SVGAGI. This CDR3 has 14 residues. The CDR3 nucleotides read TGTGCCAGCAGAACGGGGGTAACTAACTATGGCTACACCTTC. Protein sequence: CASRTGVTNYGYTF.

This clone appeared a few times. J is TRBJ1-6 and V is TRBV2, with a possible D match to TRBD1 (5 bases). CDR3 length equals 14 residues. Germline CDR1 and CDR2: SNHLY and FYNNEI. V was clipped by 4 bases and J by 6 bases, with 10 bases between them. CDR3 bases: TGTGCCAGCAGTGGACAGCCGACTAATTCACCCCTCCACTTT. It codes for CASSGQPTNSPLHF. The variable domain in full, completed from reference TRBV2 and TRBJ1-6, reads EPEVTQTPSHQVTQMGQEVILRCVPISNHLYFYWYRQILGQKVEFLVSFYNNEISEKSEIFDDQFSVERPDGSNFTLKIRSTKLEDSAMYFCASSGQPTNSPLHFGNGTRLTVT.

V usage is TRBV6-5 and J usage is TRBJ1-4; 8 nucleotides align to TRBD1. This CDR3 spans 15 amino acids. Germline CDR1 MNHEY, CDR2 SVGAGI. V shed 6 bases, J shed 8 bases, and the junction held 11 bases outside the gene matches. CDR3 DNA: TGTGCCAGCAGACAAACCGGGACAGGAGGGGAAAAACTGTTTTTT. This sequence encodes CASRQTGTGGEKLFF.

The chain is built from TRBV28 and TRBJ2-2; D is perhaps TRBD2 (6 bases). V gave up 4 bases and J gave up 1 base, with 16 bases separating them. Germline assignment: CDR1 MDHEN and CDR2 SYDVKM. The CDR3 is 17 residues long. The CDR3 is CASSSPPLAQNTGELFF. CDR3 nucleotide sequence: TGTGCCAGCAGTTCCCCGCCACTAGCTCAGAACACCGGGGAGCTGTTTTTT.

The chain employs TRBV9 and TRBJ1-2; D is uncertain. Trimming left V 4 bases short and J 1 base short, with 17 bases between. Germline V gene sequence: CDR1 SGDLS, CDR2 YYNGEE. This CDR3 is built from 16 residues. For the CDR3, the DNA is TGTGCCAGCAGCAACCATGCGGCAGTTTTTAACTATGGCTACACCTTC. Its protein product is CASSNHAAVFNYGYTF.

The chain has TRBV11-2 and TRBJ2-5, with 8 bases aligning to TRBD2. The CDR3 covers 14 residues. After removal of 10 bases from V and 5 bases from J, the junction contained 12 bases not matched to a gene. CDR1 and CDR2 (germline): SGHAT, FQNNGV. CDR3 sequence (DNA): TGTGCCACCCGAGGGGGAAGCGGGAGTGAGACCCAGTACTTC. This gives the protein CATRGGSGSETQYF. The full variable domain, completed using reference TRBV11-2 and TRBJ2-5, is EAGVAQSPRYKIIEKRQSVAFWCNPISGHATLYWYQQILGQGPKLLIQFQNNGVVDDSQLPKDRFSAERLKGVDSTLKIQPAKLEDSAVYLCATRGGSGSETQYFGPGTRLLVL.

The rearrangement links TRBV27 to TRBJ2-1, with D unclear. Trimming stripped 2 bases from V and 12 bases from J, with 14 bases between. This CDR3 is 13 amino acids long. CDR1 and CDR2 (germline): MNHEY, SMNVEV (reference sequence). Here the CDR3 reads CASSLARVARQFF. CDR3 nucleotide sequence: TGTGCCAGCAGTTTAGCCCGGGTCGCGAGGCAGTTCTTC.

The rearrangement uses TRBV9 and TRBJ2-1; TRBD1 aligns across 9 bases. V shed 0 bases and J 5 bases; nucleotides not matched to a gene: 3. Germline V gene sequence: CDR1 SGDLS, CDR2 YYNGEE. CDR3 length equals 15 residues. The CDR3 coding sequence is TGTGCCAGCAGCGTAGTACAGGGGGCTCACAATGAGCAGTTCTTC. Translation: CASSVVQGAHNEQFF.

CDR3 sequence (DNA): TGTGCCAGCAGCGTAAGCCCCGGGACAACCTCCTACGAGCAGTACTTC. It yields the protein CASSVSPGTTSYEQYF. The rearrangement links TRBV9 to TRBJ2-7; tentatively, D is TRBD1 (6 bases). The CDR3 is made up of 16 amino acids. Germline V CDR1 and CDR2: SGDLS, YYNGEE. V gave up 1 base and J gave up 0 bases, with 14 bases separating them.

The chain has TRBV11-3 and TRBJ2-7; possible D gene TRBD2, 6 bases. Germline values: CDR1 SGHNT, CDR2 YENEEA. CDR3 size: 16 residues. V was cut by 0 bases and J by 0 bases, with 12 bases left in between. Written as DNA, the CDR3 is TGTGCCAGCAGCTTAGATGCAAGCGGGCCCTCCTACGAGCAGTACTTC. Its translation is CASSLDASGPSYEQYF.

The rearrangement joins TRBV27 to TRBJ2-7, with 10 bases lining up with TRBD1. The CDR3 sequence is 14 residues long. Germline V gives CDR1 MNHEY, CDR2 SMNVEV (reference sequence). V lost 7 bases and J lost 3; bases outside the gene matches: 6. The DNA of the CDR3 is TGTGCCAGCAAACCGGGACAGGGGTACTACGAGCAGTACTTC. This codes for CASKPGQGYYEQYF.

The gene calls are TRBV7-2 and TRBJ2-1; D ambiguous. Trimming removed 8 bases at V and 8 bases at J, with 16 bases between. Looked up from germline, CDR1 is SGHTA and CDR2 is FQGNSA. The CDR3 runs to 13 residues. As DNA, the CDR3 is TGTGCCAGCCGCCTGACATTTTCCGATGAGCAGTTCTTC. As protein: CASRLTFSDEQFF.

This clone has a handful of counts. The V gene is TRBV29-1, the J gene TRBJ2-7; no reliable D call. Germline V lookup: CDR1 SQVTM, CDR2 ANQGSEA. The CDR3 contains 13 residues. V lost 5 bases and J lost 0, with 11 bases in between. The CDR3 reads CSVRPPSSYEQYF. DNA for the CDR3: TGCAGCGTTCGTCCCCCGAGCTCCTACGAGCAGTACTTC.

The V call is TRBV28, the J call TRBJ1-1; maybe TRBD1 (5 bases). The germline V gene encodes CDR1 MDHEN and CDR2 SYDVKM. V lost 3 bases and J lost 2, with 7 bases in between. The CDR3 length is 13 residues. The DNA of the CDR3 is TGTGCCAGCAGTTTGGGGGGAAACACTGAAGCTTTCTTT. Residues: CASSLGGNTEAFF.

The gene calls are TRBV5-1 and TRBJ1-2; D is unclear. Between the trimmed V and J ends, which lost 3 bases and 2 bases, there was a span of 5 bases. Germline V gives CDR1 SGHRS, CDR2 YFSETQ. This CDR3 region has 12 residues. This CDR3 is CASSSSNYGYTF. As DNA, the CDR3 is TGCGCCAGCAGCTCCTCCAACTATGGCTACACCTTC.

The V and J genes are TRBV28 and TRBJ1-3, with TRBD1 matching over 8 bases. The V and J ends lost 6 bases and 3 bases, in that order; junction bases with no gene match: 7. From germline, CDR1 is MDHEN and CDR2 SYDVKM. The CDR3 is 15 residues long. The CDR3 DNA reads as TGTGCCAGCAGCGCCGCAGGGGGCAATGGAAACACCATATATTTT. Protein product: CASSAAGGNGNTIYF. The whole variable domain, filled in from reference TRBV28 and TRBJ1-3, reads DVKVTQSSRYLVKRTGEKVFLECVQDMDHENMFWYRQDPGLGLRLIYFSYDVKMKEKGDIPEGYSVSREKKERFSLILESASTNQTSMYLCASSAAGGNGNTIYFGEGSWLTVV.

This chain uses TRBV2 with TRBJ1-1; TRBD1 might be the D (5 bases). The CDR3 consists of 14 residues. The V gene lost 2 bases and the J gene lost 0 bases, with 7 bases spanning the gap. The V gene's germline CDR1 is SNHLY and CDR2 FYNNEI. The CDR3 is CASSERQMNTEAFF. The CDR3 coding sequence is TGTGCCAGCAGTGAAAGACAGATGAACACTGAAGCTTTCTTT.

V usage is TRBV18 and J usage is TRBJ2-4; a weak D match, TRBD1 (5 bases). CDR1 and CDR2 from the germline V gene are KGHSH and LQKENI. This CDR3 is built from 15 residues. V shed 3 bases and J shed 2 bases, with 11 bases lying between them. This chain's CDR3 is CASSPLTATKNIQYF. In nucleotides, the CDR3 is TGTGCCAGCTCACCTTTGACAGCCACCAAAAACATTCAGTACTTC.

The genes are TRBV4-2 and TRBJ1-1; 9 bases map to TRBD1. J was trimmed by 6 bases and V by 2 bases; bases with no gene match: 13. This CDR3 has 17 residues. Germline lookup yields CDR1 LGHNA and CDR2 YNFKEQ. The CDR3 DNA reads as TGTGCCAGCAGCCAAACGGCTATAACAGGGGGCAGGTCTGAAGCTTTCTTT. It is translated as CASSQTAITGGRSEAFF.

A single count supports this clone. V is TRBV27 and J is TRBJ2-1; 10 bases map to TRBD2. The CDR3 is 16 amino acids. Trimming at V came to 1 base and at J to 7 bases, leaving 7 bases not matched to a gene. The V gene's germline CDR1 is MNHEY and CDR2 SMNVEV (reference sequence). The chain's CDR3 is CASSLFSGGAGNEQFF. CDR3 sequence (DNA): TGTGCCAGCAGTTTATTCAGCGGGGGGGCCGGAAATGAGCAGTTCTTC.

This chain links TRBV18 with TRBJ2-7, with D possibly TRBD1 on 5 matching bases. Trimming shortened V by 0 bases and J by 2 bases, and 11 bases separated the two germline ends. This CDR3 is built from 15 residues. Germline assignment: CDR1 KGHSH and CDR2 LQKENI. For the CDR3, the DNA is TGTGCCAGCTCACCACCGGGGCAGGGTCCCTACGAGCAGTACTTC. Amino acids: CASSPPGQGPYEQYF.

The chain couples TRBV5-1 to TRBJ2-7; 11 nucleotides align to TRBD2. Germline values: CDR1 SGHRS, CDR2 YFSETQ. J was trimmed by 4 bases and V by 5 bases; bases with no gene match: 2. There are 13 residues in the CDR3. Here the CDR3 DNA reads TGCGCCAGCAGGACTAGCGGGAAATACGAGCAGTACTTC. It encodes CASRTSGKYEQYF.

The chain links TRBV6-5 to TRBJ2-4; 8 bases agree with TRBD2. The junction had 7 bases not matched to a gene; V was cut back by 5 bases and J by 7 bases. This CDR3 spans 14 amino acids. Germline loops: CDR1 MNHEY, CDR2 SVGAGI. This CDR3 is CASSAGASGNIQYF. The CDR3, as DNA: TGTGCCAGCAGTGCGGGGGCTAGCGGGAACATTCAGTACTTC.

The genes are TRBV27 and TRBJ2-2, with D maybe TRBD2 (5 bases). The CDR3 is made up of 16 amino acids. The V end lost 7 bases, the J end lost 4 bases, and 19 bases lay between the germline ends. The germline V gene encodes CDR1 MNHEY and CDR2 SMNVEV (reference sequence). CDR3 nucleotide sequence: TGTGCCAGCATAAGGCGCGGGTCGGCCGGCACCGGGGAGCTGTTTTTT. Protein sequence: CASIRRGSAGTGELFF.

Here the CDR3 reads CASSYAISGSSGELFF. DNA for the CDR3: TGTGCCAGCAGTTACGCCATTAGCGGGAGTTCCGGGGAGCTGTTTTTT. The chain links TRBV6-5 to TRBJ2-2; 9 bases are a match to TRBD2. The CDR3 is 16 residues long. V was clipped by 2 bases and J by 6 bases; unmatched bases: 7. Germline V gene lookup returns CDR1 MNHEY and CDR2 SVGAGI.

This rearrangement joins TRBV7-6 to TRBJ2-1; D remains unclear. The CDR3 loop spans 13 amino acids. The germline V gene has CDR1 SGHVS and CDR2 FNYEAQ. The germline V and J ends were trimmed by 5 bases and 3 bases, with 8 bases remaining between them. CDR3 loop: CASSPDFYNEQFF. CDR3 in DNA: TGTGCCAGCAGCCCTGACTTCTACAATGAGCAGTTCTTC.

CDR3 region: CASSLDRLNEQFF. The CDR3 DNA is TGCGCCAGCAGCCTGGACAGGCTAAATGAGCAGTTCTTC. The chain has TRBV4-1 and TRBJ2-1; 7 bases agree with TRBD1. This CDR3 is built from 13 residues. After removal of 4 bases from V and 7 bases from J, the junction contained 4 bases not matched to a gene. Germline values: CDR1 MGHRA, CDR2 YSYEKL.